Included here is one T cell receptor (beta chain) sequence, with context. The antigen remains undetermined. This specimen belongs to a study of cytomegalovirus exposure and HLA in healthy donors. J gave up 6 bases and V 3 bases, and 5 bases lay outside the gene matches. Germline V gives CDR1 ENHRY, CDR2 SYGVKD. The CDR3 totals 14 residues. Study results and limitations: A later analysis found that most CMV-associated TCR beta chains appeared HLA-restricted.

PCR amplification relied on 60 Vbeta primers (plus 13 Jbeta primers). The table came from immunoSEQ multiplex PCR; TCRdb's copy has only in-frame clones and leaves some out. The sample yields tens of thousands of clones, of which the top ten take up approximately 15%. This TCR was sampled from a man aged 45 to 65 in good health and CMV-seropositive. What was sequenced was PBMCs. The J gene is TRBJ2-1, the V gene TRBV10-3, with 7 positions matching TRBD1. CDR3 DNA: TGTGCCATCAGTGACGCGACAGGGTCCAATGAGCAGTTCTTC. This encodes CAISDATGSNEQFF.